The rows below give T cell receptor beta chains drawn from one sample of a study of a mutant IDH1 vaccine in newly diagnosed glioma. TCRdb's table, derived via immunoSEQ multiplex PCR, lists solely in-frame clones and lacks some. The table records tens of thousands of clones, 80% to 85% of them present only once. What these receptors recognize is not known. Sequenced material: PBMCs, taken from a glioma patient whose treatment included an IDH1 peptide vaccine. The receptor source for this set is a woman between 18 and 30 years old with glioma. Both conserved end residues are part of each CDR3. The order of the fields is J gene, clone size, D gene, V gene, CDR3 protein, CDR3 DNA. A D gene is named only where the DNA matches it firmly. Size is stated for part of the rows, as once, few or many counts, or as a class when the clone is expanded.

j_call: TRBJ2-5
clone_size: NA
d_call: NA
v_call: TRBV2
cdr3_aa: CASLVGAQQETQYF
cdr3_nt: TGTGCCAGCCTGGTCGGGGCACAGCAAGAGACCCAGTACTTC

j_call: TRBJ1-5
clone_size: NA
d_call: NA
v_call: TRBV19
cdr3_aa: CASSPGDFQPQHF
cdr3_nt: TGTGCCAGTAGTCCAGGGGATTTCCAGCCCCAGCATTTT

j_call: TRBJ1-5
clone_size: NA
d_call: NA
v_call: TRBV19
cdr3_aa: CASSITSNQPQHF
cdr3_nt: TGTGCCAGTAGTATCACAAGCAATCAGCCCCAGCATTTT

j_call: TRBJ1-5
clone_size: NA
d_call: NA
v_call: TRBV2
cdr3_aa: CASRGLVPQPQHF
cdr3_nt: TGTGCCAGTCGGGGCCTCGTTCCTCAGCCCCAGCATTTT

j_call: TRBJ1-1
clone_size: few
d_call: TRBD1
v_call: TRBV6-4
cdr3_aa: CASELTGANTEAFF
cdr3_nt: TGTGCCAGCGAGCTAACAGGGGCGAACACTGAAGCTTTCTTT

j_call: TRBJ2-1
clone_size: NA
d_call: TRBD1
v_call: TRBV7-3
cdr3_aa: CASSATGTGANEQFF
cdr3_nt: TGTGCCAGCAGCGCAACCGGGACAGGAGCCAATGAGCAGTTCTTC

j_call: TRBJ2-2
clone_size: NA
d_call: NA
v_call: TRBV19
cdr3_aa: CASTAYQSNTGELFF
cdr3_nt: TGTGCCAGTACCGCCTACCAATCGAACACCGGGGAGCTGTTTTTT

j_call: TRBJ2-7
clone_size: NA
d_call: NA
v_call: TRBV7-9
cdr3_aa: CASSSGHFYEQYF
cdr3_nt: TGTGCCAGCAGCTCTGGACACTTCTACGAGCAGTACTTC

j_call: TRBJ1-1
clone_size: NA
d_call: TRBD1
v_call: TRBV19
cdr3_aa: CASSIQGAATEAFF
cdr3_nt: TGTGCCAGTAGTATCCAGGGGGCTGCCACTGAAGCTTTCTTT

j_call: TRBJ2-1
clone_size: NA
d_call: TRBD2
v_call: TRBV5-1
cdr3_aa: CASSHSGSGYNEQFF
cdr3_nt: TGCGCCAGCAGCCACAGCGGGAGTGGGTACAATGAGCAGTTCTTC

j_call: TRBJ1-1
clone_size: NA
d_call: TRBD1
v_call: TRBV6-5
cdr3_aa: CASTGGLARTEAFF
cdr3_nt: TGTGCCTCGACAGGGGGCTTGGCGAGGACTGAAGCTTTCTTT

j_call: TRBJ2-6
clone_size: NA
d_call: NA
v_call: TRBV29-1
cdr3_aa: CSIFSDSGANVLTF
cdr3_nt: TGCAGCATTTTTTCGGACTCTGGGGCCAACGTCCTGACTTTC

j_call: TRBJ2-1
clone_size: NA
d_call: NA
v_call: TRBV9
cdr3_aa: CASSIHNEQFF
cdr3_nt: TGTGCCAGCAGCATCCACAATGAGCAGTTCTTC